This T cell receptor (beta chain) was sequenced for a study of blood T cell repertoires in COVID-19. At the level of the study: Acute and convalescent COVID-19 samples came from the United States, Italy and Spain.

Methods used by the authors: The assay estimated nucleated cells by amplifying reference gene primers. Using immunoSEQ multiplex PCR, the repertoire was profiled, and TCRdb retains in-frame clones only, with some absent. That table gives V, J and clone size, and the DNA gave D and trimming. Of roughly 120,000 clones detected, 86% appear once; the ten largest clones hold approximately 7.2%. The CDR3 covers 17 residues. With V trimmed by 3 bases and J by 3 bases, 15 bases remained unmatched. From germline, CDR1 is SGHDT and CDR2 YYEEEE. Sequenced material: peripheral blood. V usage is TRBV5-6 and J usage is TRBJ2-7, with 7 bases matching TRBD1. This receptor was taken from a man in his 70s who had recovered from COVID-19. CDR3 DNA sequence: TGTGCCAGCAGCTCCTCCCGCAAGGGGGCTCAATACTACGAGCAGTACTTC. The encoded protein is CASSSSRKGAQYYEQYF.